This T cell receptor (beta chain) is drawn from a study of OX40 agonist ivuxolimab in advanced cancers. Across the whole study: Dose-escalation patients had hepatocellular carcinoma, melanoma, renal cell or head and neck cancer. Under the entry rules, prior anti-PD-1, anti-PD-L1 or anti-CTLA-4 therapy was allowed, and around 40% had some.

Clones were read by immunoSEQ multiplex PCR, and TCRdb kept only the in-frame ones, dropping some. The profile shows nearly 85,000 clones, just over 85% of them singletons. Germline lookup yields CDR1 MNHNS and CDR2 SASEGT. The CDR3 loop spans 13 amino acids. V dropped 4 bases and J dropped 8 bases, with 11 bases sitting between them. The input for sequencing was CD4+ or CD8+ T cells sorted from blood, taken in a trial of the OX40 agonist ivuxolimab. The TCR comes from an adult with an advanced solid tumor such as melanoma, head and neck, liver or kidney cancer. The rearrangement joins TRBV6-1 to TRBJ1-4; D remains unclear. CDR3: CASSADMGEKLFF. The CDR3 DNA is TGTGCCAGCAGTGCGGATATGGGGGAAAAACTGTTTTTT.